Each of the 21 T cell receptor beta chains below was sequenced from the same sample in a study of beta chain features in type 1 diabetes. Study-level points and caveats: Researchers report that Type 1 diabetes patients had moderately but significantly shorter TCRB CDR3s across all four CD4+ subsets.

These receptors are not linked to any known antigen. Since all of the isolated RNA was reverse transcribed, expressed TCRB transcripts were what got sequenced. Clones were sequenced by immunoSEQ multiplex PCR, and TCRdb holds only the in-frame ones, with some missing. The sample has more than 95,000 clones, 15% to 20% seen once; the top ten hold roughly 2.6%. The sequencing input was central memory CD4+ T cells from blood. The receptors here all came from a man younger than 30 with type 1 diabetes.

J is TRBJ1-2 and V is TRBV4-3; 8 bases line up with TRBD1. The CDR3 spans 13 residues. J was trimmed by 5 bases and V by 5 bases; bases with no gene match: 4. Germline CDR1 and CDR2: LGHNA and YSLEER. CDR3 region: CASSTDRDYGYTF. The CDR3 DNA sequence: TGCGCCAGCAGCACGGACAGGGATTATGGCTACACCTTC.

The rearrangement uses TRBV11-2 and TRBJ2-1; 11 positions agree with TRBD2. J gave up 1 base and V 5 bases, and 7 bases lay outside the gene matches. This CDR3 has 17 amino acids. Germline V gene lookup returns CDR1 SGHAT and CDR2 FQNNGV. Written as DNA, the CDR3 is TGTGCCAGCAGCCCCCATAGCGGGGGGGTGTCCTACAATGAGCAGTTCTTC. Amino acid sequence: CASSPHSGGVSYNEQFF.

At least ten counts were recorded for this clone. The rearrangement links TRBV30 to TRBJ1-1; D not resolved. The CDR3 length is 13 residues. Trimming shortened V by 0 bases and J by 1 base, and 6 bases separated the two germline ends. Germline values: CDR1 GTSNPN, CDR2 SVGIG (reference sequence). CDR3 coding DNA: TGTGCCTGGAGTGTAATGAGGAACACTGAAGCTTTCTTT. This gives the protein CAWSVMRNTEAFF.

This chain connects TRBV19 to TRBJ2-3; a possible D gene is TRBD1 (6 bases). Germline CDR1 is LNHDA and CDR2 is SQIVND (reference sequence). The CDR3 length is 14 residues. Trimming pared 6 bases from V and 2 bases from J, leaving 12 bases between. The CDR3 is CASRNRADTDTQYF. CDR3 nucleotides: TGTGCCAGTAGGAACAGGGCCGACACAGATACGCAGTATTTT. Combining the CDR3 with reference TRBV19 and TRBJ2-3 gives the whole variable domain DGGITQSPKYLFRKEGQNVTLSCEQNLNHDAMYWYRQDPGQGLRLIYYSQIVNDFQKGDIAEGYSVSREKKESFPLTVTSAQKNPTAFYLCASRNRADTDTQYFGPGTRLTVL.

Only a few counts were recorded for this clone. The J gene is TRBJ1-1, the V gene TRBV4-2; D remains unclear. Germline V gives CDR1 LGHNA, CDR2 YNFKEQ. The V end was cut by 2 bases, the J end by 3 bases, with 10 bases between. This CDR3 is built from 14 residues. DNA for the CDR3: TGTGCCAGCAGCCAACAAAAGGGCGACACTGAAGCTTTCTTT. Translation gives CASSQQKGDTEAFF.

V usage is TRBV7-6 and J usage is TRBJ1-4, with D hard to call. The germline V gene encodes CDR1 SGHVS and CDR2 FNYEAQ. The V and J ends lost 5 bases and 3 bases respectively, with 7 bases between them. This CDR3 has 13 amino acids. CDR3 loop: CASSLKANEKLFF. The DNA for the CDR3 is TGTGCCAGCAGCCTTAAGGCTAATGAAAAACTGTTTTTT.

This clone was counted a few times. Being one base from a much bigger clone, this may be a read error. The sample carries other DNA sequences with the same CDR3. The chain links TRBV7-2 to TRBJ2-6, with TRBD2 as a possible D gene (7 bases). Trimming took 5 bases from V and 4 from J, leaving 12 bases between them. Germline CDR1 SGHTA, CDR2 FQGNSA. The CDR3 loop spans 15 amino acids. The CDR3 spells CASSLGGAGANVLTF. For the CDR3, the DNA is TGTGCCAGCAGCCTAGGGGGGGCGGGGGCCAACGTCCTGACTTTC. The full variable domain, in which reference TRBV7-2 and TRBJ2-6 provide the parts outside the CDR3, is GAGVSQSPSNKVTEKGKDVELRCDPISGHTALYWYRQSLGQGLEFLIYFQGNSAPDKSGLPSDRFSAERTGGSVSTLTIQRTQQEDSAVYLCASSLGGAGANVLTFGAGSRLTVL.

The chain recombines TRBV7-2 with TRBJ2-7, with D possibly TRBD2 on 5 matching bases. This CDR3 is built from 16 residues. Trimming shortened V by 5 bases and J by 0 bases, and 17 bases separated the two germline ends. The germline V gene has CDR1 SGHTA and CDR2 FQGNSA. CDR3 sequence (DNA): TGTGCCAGCAGCCTACGAGGGCGGCCTAGCTCCTACGAGCAGTACTTC. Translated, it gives CASSLRGRPSSYEQYF.

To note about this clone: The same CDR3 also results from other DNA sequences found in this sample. The CDR3 DNA sequence: TGCGCCAGCAGCCAGGGTTGGAGCAATCAGCCCCAGCATTTT. Residues: CASSQGWSNQPQHF. The V call is TRBV4-1, the J call TRBJ1-5; unclear D gene. Germline CDR1 and CDR2: MGHRA and YSYEKL. This CDR3 is 14 amino acids long. The ends were cut back, 3 bases at V and 1 base at J, with 7 bases in the middle.

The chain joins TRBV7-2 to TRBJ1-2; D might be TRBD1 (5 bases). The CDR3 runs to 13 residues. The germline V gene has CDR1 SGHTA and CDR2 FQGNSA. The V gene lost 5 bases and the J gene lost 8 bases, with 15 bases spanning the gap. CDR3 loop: CASSTYLTDGYTF. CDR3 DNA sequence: TGTGCCAGCAGCACTTACTTGACAGACGGCTACACCTTC.

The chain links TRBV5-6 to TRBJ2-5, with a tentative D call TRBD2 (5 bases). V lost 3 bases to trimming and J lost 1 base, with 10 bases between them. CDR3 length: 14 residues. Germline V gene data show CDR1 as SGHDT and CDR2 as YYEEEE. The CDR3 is CASSYGLSQETQYF. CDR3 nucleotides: TGTGCCAGCAGCTATGGACTGAGCCAAGAGACCCAGTACTTC.

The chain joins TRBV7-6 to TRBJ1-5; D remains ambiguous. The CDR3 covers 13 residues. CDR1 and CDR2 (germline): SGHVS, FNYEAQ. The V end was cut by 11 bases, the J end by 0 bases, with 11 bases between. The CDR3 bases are TGTGCCTCCCAGGCCAATAGCAATCAGCCCCAGCATTTT. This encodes CASQANSNQPQHF.

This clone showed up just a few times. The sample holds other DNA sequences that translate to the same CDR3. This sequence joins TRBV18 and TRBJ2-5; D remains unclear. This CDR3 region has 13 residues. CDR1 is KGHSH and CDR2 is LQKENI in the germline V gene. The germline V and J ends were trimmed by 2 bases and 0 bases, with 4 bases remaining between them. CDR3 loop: CASSPGHQETQYF. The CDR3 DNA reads TGTGCCAGCTCACCAGGTCACCAAGAGACCCAGTACTTC.

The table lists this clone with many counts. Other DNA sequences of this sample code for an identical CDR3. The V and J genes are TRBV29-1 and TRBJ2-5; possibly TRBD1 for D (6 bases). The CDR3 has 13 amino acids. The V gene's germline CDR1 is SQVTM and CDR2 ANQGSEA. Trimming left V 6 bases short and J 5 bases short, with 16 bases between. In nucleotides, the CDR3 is TGCAGCGTACAACAGGGTACGTGGGAGACCCAGTACTTC. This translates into CSVQQGTWETQYF.

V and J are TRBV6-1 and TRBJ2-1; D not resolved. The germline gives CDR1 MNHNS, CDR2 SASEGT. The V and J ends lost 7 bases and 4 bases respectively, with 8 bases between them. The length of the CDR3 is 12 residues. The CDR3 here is CASNMNYNEQFF. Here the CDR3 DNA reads TGTGCCAGCAATATGAATTACAATGAGCAGTTCTTC.

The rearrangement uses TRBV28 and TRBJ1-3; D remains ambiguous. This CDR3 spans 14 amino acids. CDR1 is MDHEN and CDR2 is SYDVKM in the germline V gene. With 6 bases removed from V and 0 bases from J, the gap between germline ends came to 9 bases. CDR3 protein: CASRHAFSGNTIYF. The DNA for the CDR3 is TGTGCCAGCAGGCACGCTTTCTCTGGAAACACCATATATTTT.

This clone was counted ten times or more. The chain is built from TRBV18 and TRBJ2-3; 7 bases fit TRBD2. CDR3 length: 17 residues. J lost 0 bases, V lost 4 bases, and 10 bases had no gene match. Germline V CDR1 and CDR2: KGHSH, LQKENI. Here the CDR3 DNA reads TGTGCCAGCTCACTCGATGGGCTAGCGGCTAGCACAGATACGCAGTATTTT. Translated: CASSLDGLAASTDTQYF.

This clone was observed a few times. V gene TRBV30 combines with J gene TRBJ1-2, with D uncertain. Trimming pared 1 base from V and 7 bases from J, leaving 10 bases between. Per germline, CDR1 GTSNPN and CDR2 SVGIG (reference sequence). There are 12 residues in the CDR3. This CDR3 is CAWSEVASGYTF. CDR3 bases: TGTGCCTGGAGTGAAGTGGCGAGTGGCTACACCTTC.

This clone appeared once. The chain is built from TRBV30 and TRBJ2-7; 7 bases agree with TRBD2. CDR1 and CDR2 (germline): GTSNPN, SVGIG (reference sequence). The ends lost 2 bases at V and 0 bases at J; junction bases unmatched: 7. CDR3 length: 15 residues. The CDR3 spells CAWSYASGSSYEQYF. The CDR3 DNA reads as TGTGCCTGGAGTTATGCTAGCGGCAGCTCCTACGAGCAGTACTTC.

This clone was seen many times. The CDR3 here is CASSLAGTMISGANVLTF. The CDR3 DNA is TGTGCCAGCAGCTTGGCCGGGACAATGATCTCTGGGGCCAACGTCCTGACTTTC. This chain connects TRBV28 to TRBJ2-6, with a weak D call TRBD1 (6 bases). The CDR3 is 18 amino acids. The V gene lost 6 bases and the J gene lost 0 bases, with 18 bases spanning the gap. Germline V gene sequence: CDR1 MDHEN, CDR2 SYDVKM.

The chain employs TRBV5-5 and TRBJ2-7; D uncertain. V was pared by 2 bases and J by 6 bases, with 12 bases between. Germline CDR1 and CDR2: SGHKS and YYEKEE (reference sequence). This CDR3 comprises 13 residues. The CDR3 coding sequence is TGTGCCAGCAGCTTCGAAAGTTCCGGCGAGCAGTACTTC. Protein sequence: CASSFESSGEQYF. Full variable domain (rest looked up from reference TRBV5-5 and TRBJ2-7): DAGVTQSPTHLIKTRGQQVTLRCSPISGHKSVSWYQQVLGQGPQFIFQYYEKEERGRGNFPDRFSARQFPNYSSELNVNALLLGDSALYLCASSFESSGEQYFGPGTRLTVT.